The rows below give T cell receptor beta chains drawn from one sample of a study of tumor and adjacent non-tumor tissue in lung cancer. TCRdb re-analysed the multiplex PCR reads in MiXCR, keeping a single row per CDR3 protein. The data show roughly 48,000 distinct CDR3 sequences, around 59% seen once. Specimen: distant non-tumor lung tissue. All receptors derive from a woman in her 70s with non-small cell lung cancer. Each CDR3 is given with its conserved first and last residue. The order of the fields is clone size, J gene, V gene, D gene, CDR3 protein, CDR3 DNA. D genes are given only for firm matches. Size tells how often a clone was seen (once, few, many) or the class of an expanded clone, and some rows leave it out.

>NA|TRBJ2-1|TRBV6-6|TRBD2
CVSRLPGGSSSYNEQFF
TGTGTCAGCAGACTACCGGGAGGATCGAGCTCCTACAATGAGCAGTTCTTC
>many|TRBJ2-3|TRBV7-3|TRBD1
CASSSTGGFISTDTQYF
TGTGCCAGCAGCTCTACAGGGGGCTTTATTAGCACAGATACGCAGTATTTT
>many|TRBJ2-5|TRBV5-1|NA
CASSYTNSQETQYF
TGCGCCAGCAGCTACACAAACTCCCAAGAGACCCAGTACTTC
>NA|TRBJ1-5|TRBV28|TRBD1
CASNFRGVRGQPQHF
TGTGCCAGCAACTTCAGGGGGGTGCGCGGTCAGCCCCAGCATTTT
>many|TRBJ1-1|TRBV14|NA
CASSWVNTEAFF
TGTGCCAGCAGCTGGGTGAACACTGAAGCTTTCTTT
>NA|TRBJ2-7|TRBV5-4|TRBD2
CASSPGLADLYVLYF
TGTGCCAGCAGCCCGGGACTAGCGGACCTCTACGTGCTGTACTTC
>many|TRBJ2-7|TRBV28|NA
CASSLSRYEQYF
TGTGCCAGCAGTTTGTCAAGGTACGAGCAGTACTTC
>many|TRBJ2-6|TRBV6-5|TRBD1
CASSYSRTGSGANVLTF
TGTGCTAGCAGTTACTCACGGACAGGGTCTGGGGCCAACGTCCTGACTTTC
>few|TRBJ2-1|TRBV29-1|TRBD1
CVVDREYNEQLF
TGCGTCGTCGACAGGGAATACAATGAGCAGCTCTTC
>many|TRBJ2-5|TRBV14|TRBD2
CASSQGLAGTETQYF
TGTGCCAGCAGCCAAGGACTAGCGGGAACAGAGACCCAGTACTTC
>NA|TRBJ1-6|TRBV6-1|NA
CASNYNSPLHF
TGTGCCAGCAATTATAATTCACCCCTCCACTTT
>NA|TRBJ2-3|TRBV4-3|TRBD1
CASSQGQGVTDTQYF
TGCGCCAGCAGCCAGGGACAGGGAGTAACAGATACGCAGTATTTT
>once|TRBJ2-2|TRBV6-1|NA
CAGRWDGHTGELFF
TGTGCCGGCAGGTGGGACGGACACACCGGGGAGCTGTTTTTT
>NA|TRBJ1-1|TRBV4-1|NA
CASSTRTENTDAFF
TGCGCGAGTAGCACCCGGACAGAGAACACTGATGCTTTCTTT
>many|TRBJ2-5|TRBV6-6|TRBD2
CASSYSGLAGGGFQETQYF
TGTGCCAGCAGTTACTCGGGACTAGCGGGAGGGGGTTTCCAAGAGACCCAGTACTTC
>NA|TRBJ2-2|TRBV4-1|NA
CASSRHLVWITGELFF
TGCGCCAGCAGCCGACACCTCGTTTGGATCACCGGAGAGCTGTTTTTT
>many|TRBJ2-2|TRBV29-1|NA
CSVGGDGELFF
TGCAGCGTTGGGGGGGACGGGGAGCTGTTTTTT
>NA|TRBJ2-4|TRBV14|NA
CASSQDRRIAKNIQYF
TGTGCCAGCAGCCAAGACAGGAGGATTGCCAAAAACATACAGTACTTC
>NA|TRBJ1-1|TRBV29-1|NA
CILRFGGSEAFF
TGCATCCTGCGATTTGGGGGCAGTGAAGCTTTCTTT
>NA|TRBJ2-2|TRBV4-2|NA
CASSLWGSHGELFF
TGTGCCAGCAGTTTATGGGGCAGTCACGGGGAGCTGTTTTTT
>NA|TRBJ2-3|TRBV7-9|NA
CASRWGSTDTQYF
TGTGCCAGCAGGTGGGGGAGCACAGATACGCAGTATTTT
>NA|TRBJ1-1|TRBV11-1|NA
CASRSGAGKNTEASF
TGTGCCAGTAGGTCCGGGGCAGGGAAGAACACTGAAGCTTCCTTT